The 32 T cell receptor beta chains presented below share a single source sample, sequenced in a study of blood T cell repertoires in COVID-19. Clones were sequenced by immunoSEQ multiplex PCR, and TCRdb holds only the in-frame ones, with some missing. The data hold 150,000 to 200,000 clones, with over 80% observed a single time. The source material was peripheral blood. The receptors originated from a woman in her thirties or forties with COVID-19, enrolled during active disease.

V is TRBV7-9 and J is TRBJ1-1, with D possibly being TRBD1 (6 bases). This CDR3 is built from 14 residues. Germline CDR1 SEHNR, CDR2 FQNEAQ (reference sequence). Trimming removed 7 bases from V and 7 bases from J, with 19 bases in between. The CDR3 protein is CASKTTWGHNEAFF. The CDR3 region has the DNA TGTGCCAGCAAAACCACGTGGGGGCACAATGAAGCTTTCTTT.

V and J are TRBV10-3 and TRBJ1-2; D not certain. Trimming left V 6 bases short and J 5 bases short, with 16 bases between. The germline V gene encodes CDR1 ENHRY and CDR2 SYGVKD. This CDR3 region has 14 residues. CDR3 bases: TGTGCCATCAGCGCATTAGGGAGCCCTTATGGCTACACCTTC. It is translated as CAISALGSPYGYTF.

V gene TRBV28 combines with J gene TRBJ2-1; 8 nucleotides agree with TRBD2. This CDR3 region has 15 residues. Trimming removed 5 bases from V and 1 base from J; junction bases left unmatched: 4. Per the germline V gene, CDR1 is MDHEN and CDR2 is SYDVKM. CDR3 nucleotides: TGTGCCAGCAGTGAAGCGGGAGTGTCCTACAATGAGCAGTTCTTC. Translation gives CASSEAGVSYNEQFF.

This chain joins TRBV5-6 and TRBJ2-5; the D gene is possibly TRBD1 (6 bases). Germline V CDR1 and CDR2: SGHDT, YYEEEE. Trimming removed 0 bases from V and 7 bases from J, with 10 bases in between. The CDR3 spans 13 residues. The CDR3 coding sequence is TGTGCCAGCAGCTTGGGCCTAGGGGGGACCCAGTACTTC. Translation gives CASSLGLGGTQYF.

The chain is built from TRBV6-1 and TRBJ1-1; no definite D call. This CDR3 spans 15 amino acids. The V end was cut by 2 bases, the J end by 0 bases, with 10 bases between. Germline V CDR1 and CDR2: MNHNS, SASEGT. The CDR3 loop is CASSESRRVNTEAFF. Written as DNA, the CDR3 is TGTGCCAGCAGTGAATCTCGGAGGGTGAACACTGAAGCTTTCTTT.

The chain recombines TRBV7-2 with TRBJ2-1, with 12 bases matching TRBD2. The V gene's germline CDR1 is SGHTA and CDR2 FQGNSA. The CDR3 length is 14 residues. V shed 1 base and J 15 bases; nucleotides not matched to a gene: 7. This CDR3 is CASSLEASGRAGFF. The CDR3 region has the DNA TGTGCCAGCAGCTTAGAGGCTAGCGGGAGGGCCGGGTTCTTC.

This clone was recorded a few times. Other DNA sequences from this sample encode an identical CDR3 as well. This chain's CDR3 is CASSSTYEQYF. In DNA, the CDR3 is TGTGCCAGCAGCTCAACCTACGAGCAGTACTTC. V gene TRBV11-2 combines with J gene TRBJ2-7; D gene unclear. This CDR3 is 11 amino acids long. V was cut by 4 bases and J by 2 bases, with 3 bases left in between. Germline CDR1 and CDR2: SGHAT and FQNNGV.

This chain joins TRBV5-6 and TRBJ1-4; 7 positions match TRBD1. The CDR3 consists of 13 residues. Germline CDR1 reads SGHDT; CDR2 reads YYEEEE. V was clipped by 7 bases and J by 6 bases; unmatched bases: 6. CDR3 protein: CASEGRGYEKLFF. The CDR3 DNA follows: TGTGCCAGCGAGGGCAGGGGGTATGAAAAACTGTTTTTT.

The J gene is TRBJ2-5, the V gene TRBV14; TRBD2 is a possible D gene (6 bases). The CDR3 is made up of 16 amino acids. Per the germline V gene, CDR1 is SGHDN and CDR2 is FVKESK. Between the trimmed V and J ends, which lost 5 bases and 3 bases, there was a span of 19 bases. CDR3 DNA: TGTGCCAGCAGCGCCCGACTAGGAGGAACAAAAGAGACCCAGTACTTC. Residues: CASSARLGGTKETQYF. The full variable domain, rest sourced from reference TRBV14 and TRBJ2-5, is EAGVTQFPSHSVIEKGQTVTLRCDPISGHDNLYWYRRVMGKEIKFLLHFVKESKQDESGMPNNRFLAERTGGTYSTLKVQPAELEDSGVYFCASSARLGGTKETQYFGPGTRLLVL.

A single count supports this clone. The chain recombines TRBV27 with TRBJ1-2, with 7 bases fitting TRBD1. Looked up from germline, CDR1 is MNHEY and CDR2 is SMNVEV (reference sequence). This CDR3 is 15 amino acids long. V was clipped by 3 bases and J by 5 bases; unmatched bases: 9. The DNA for the CDR3 is TGTGCCAGCAGTTTCTACCCGACAGGGCCTTATGGCTACACCTTC. It codes for CASSFYPTGPYGYTF.

This rearrangement joins TRBV28 to TRBJ1-5; D gene uncertain. V was trimmed by 1 base and J by 0 bases, leaving 7 bases between them. This CDR3 is built from 15 residues. Germline V lookup: CDR1 MDHEN, CDR2 SYDVKM. The CDR3 region has the DNA TGTGCCAGCAGTTTATTACCCAGTAGCAATCAGCCCCAGCATTTT. Translated: CASSLLPSSNQPQHF.

The J gene is TRBJ2-4, the V gene TRBV12-3 or TRBV12-4; 7 bases are shared with TRBD1. The CDR3 spans 13 residues. Losses at the gene ends were 4 bases for V and 5 bases for J; bases not matched to a gene: 2. The DNA for the CDR3 is TGTGCCAGCAGTTCGGGGACAGAAAACATTCAGTACTTC. Its protein is CASSSGTENIQYF.

This chain joins TRBV3-1 (or the pseudogene TRBV3-2) and TRBJ2-4; D is possibly TRBD1 (6 bases). CDR3 length: 15 amino acids. V was clipped by 2 bases and J by 7 bases, with 15 bases between them. Per germline, CDR1 LGHDT and CDR2 YNNKEL (reference sequence). The CDR3 sequence is CASSQQALRGNIQYF. CDR3 DNA sequence: TGTGCCAGCAGCCAACAGGCCCTGAGGGGGAACATTCAGTACTTC.

V gene TRBV3-1 (or the pseudogene TRBV3-2) combines with J gene TRBJ1-5, with a weak D call TRBD1 (5 bases). V shed 1 base and J shed 6 bases, with 10 bases lying between them. Per germline, CDR1 LGHDT and CDR2 YNNKEL (reference sequence). This CDR3 spans 14 amino acids. CDR3 nucleotide sequence: TGTGCCAGCAGCCAAGTTAGGGGAGGTCAGCCCCAGCATTTT. The encoded protein is CASSQVRGGQPQHF.

This sequence joins TRBV28 and TRBJ2-1; 9 bases map to TRBD1. Germline assignment: CDR1 MDHEN and CDR2 SYDVKM. The V and J ends lost 0 bases and 6 bases, in that order; junction bases with no gene match: 6. CDR3 length: 16 amino acids. For the CDR3, the DNA is TGTGCCAGCAGTTTATGGAGGGGACAGGGATCCAATGAGCAGTTCTTC. Amino acids: CASSLWRGQGSNEQFF.

This sequence joins TRBV2 and TRBJ2-2; possibly TRBD2 for D (5 bases). Germline-derived CDR1 and CDR2 are SNHLY and FYNNEI. This CDR3 is built from 16 residues. Trimming cost V 8 bases and J 0 bases, with 16 bases left between them. This CDR3 reads CASRRRSVTNTGELFF. Written as DNA, the CDR3 is TGTGCCAGCCGGAGGCGCAGTGTGACGAACACCGGGGAGCTGTTTTTT. The full variable domain, with the rest looked up from reference TRBV2 and TRBJ2-2, is EPEVTQTPSHQVTQMGQEVILRCVPISNHLYFYWYRQILGQKVEFLVSFYNNEISEKSEIFDDQFSVERPDGSNFTLKIRSTKLEDSAMYFCASRRRSVTNTGELFFGEGSRLTVL.

This clone was seen a handful of times. The chain has TRBV9 and TRBJ1-2; the D is unclear. Germline lookup yields CDR1 SGDLS and CDR2 YYNGEE. Between the trimmed V and J ends, which lost 0 bases and 0 bases, there was a span of 6 bases. CDR3 length equals 14 residues. CDR3 bases: TGTGCCAGCAGCGTAGATCCCACTAACTATGGCTACACCTTC. Translating it yields CASSVDPTNYGYTF.

This chain uses TRBV3-1 (or the pseudogene TRBV3-2) with TRBJ1-1; no clear D gene. CDR3 length equals 11 residues. CDR1 is LGHDT and CDR2 is YNNKEL in the germline V gene (reference sequence). V lost 4 bases to trimming and J lost 8 bases, with 8 bases between them. CDR3 sequence (DNA): TGTGCCAGCAGCCGAGGAGGGGAAGCTTTCTTT. This translates into CASSRGGEAFF.

V and J are TRBV10-2 and TRBJ1-3, with D perhaps TRBD1 (5 bases). The CDR3 totals 14 residues. The V and J ends lost 6 bases and 3 bases respectively, with 12 bases between them. The germline V gene has CDR1 WSHSY and CDR2 SAAADI. For the CDR3, the DNA is TGCGCCAGCAGCCCGGACACTGATGGAAACACCATATATTTT. The encoded protein is CASSPDTDGNTIYF.

V is TRBV3-1 (or the pseudogene TRBV3-2) and J is TRBJ1-1; D is unresolved. V dropped 1 base and J dropped 0 bases, with 9 bases sitting between them. The CDR3 is 15 residues long. CDR1 and CDR2 from the germline V gene are LGHDT and YNNKEL (reference sequence). The CDR3 sequence: CASSQGNSMNTEAFF. CDR3 DNA sequence: TGTGCCAGCAGCCAAGGTAACAGCATGAACACTGAAGCTTTCTTT.

With respect to this clone: Other DNA sequences within the sample encode an identical CDR3. CDR3 sequence (DNA): TGCGCCAGCAGCTTACAGGGGGCGAATGAAAAACTGTTTTTT. It codes for CASSLQGANEKLFF. The V and J genes are TRBV5-1 and TRBJ1-4; 9 bases are a match to TRBD1. Trimming took 2 bases from V and 5 from J; bases not matched to a gene: 1. CDR3 length: 14 amino acids. Germline-derived CDR1 and CDR2 are SGHRS and YFSETQ.

V is TRBV19 and J is TRBJ2-4, with D possibly TRBD1 on 6 matching bases. This CDR3 is 15 amino acids long. V shed 6 bases and J shed 10 bases, with 22 bases lying between them. Germline CDR1 reads LNHDA; CDR2 reads SQIVND (reference sequence). The CDR3 coding sequence is TGTGCCAGTAGCCCCTCGCGAGGGGGAATTCCTATTCAGTACTTC. Amino acid sequence: CASSPSRGGIPIQYF.

The chain joins TRBV13 to TRBJ2-2, with 9 bases that match TRBD1. The CDR3 consists of 16 residues. Germline V gives CDR1 PRHDT, CDR2 FYEKMQ (reference sequence). The V and J ends lost 6 bases and 2 bases, in that order; junction bases with no gene match: 7. CDR3 nucleotides: TGTGCCAGCAGACCGATGGGACAGGGCAACACCGGGGAGCTGTTTTTT. This gives the protein CASRPMGQGNTGELFF.

The gene calls are TRBV5-1 and TRBJ2-2; TRBD1 agrees at 7 bases. Trimming cost V 3 bases and J 0 bases; bases outside gene matches: 2. The CDR3 contains 15 residues. The germline CDR1 and CDR2 sequences are SGHRS and YFSETQ. CDR3 bases: TGCGCCAGCAGCTCTGACAGGGCGAACACCGGGGAGCTGTTTTTT. As protein: CASSSDRANTGELFF. The full variable domain, with the rest looked up from reference TRBV5-1 and TRBJ2-2, is KAGVTQTPRYLIKTRGQQVTLSCSPISGHRSVSWYQQTPGQGLQFLFEYFSETQRNKGNFPGRFSGRQFSNSRSEMNVSTLELGDSALYLCASSSDRANTGELFFGEGSRLTVL.

This clone was seen only once. This chain links TRBV19 with TRBJ2-7; 9 bases match TRBD1. The germline V gene encodes CDR1 LNHDA and CDR2 SQIVND (reference sequence). V dropped 2 bases and J dropped 6; count of bases not matched to a gene: 5. This CDR3 is 14 amino acids long. CDR3: CASSIIATGGEQYF. CDR3 in DNA: TGTGCCAGTAGTATAATCGCGACAGGGGGCGAGCAGTACTTC.

The chain recombines TRBV7-8 with TRBJ1-4; a possible D gene is TRBD1 (5 bases). Germline V CDR1 and CDR2: SGHVS, FQNEAQ. This CDR3 contains 14 residues. Trimming stripped 5 bases from V and 8 bases from J, with 15 bases between. The CDR3: CASSRTEGREKLFF. DNA for the CDR3: TGTGCCAGCAGCCGAACGGAGGGACGGGAAAAACTGTTTTTT.

The chain employs TRBV18 and TRBJ2-1; 7 bases fit TRBD2. V trimming: 5 bases; J trimming: 8 bases; junction bases outside the gene matches: 9. The germline CDR1 and CDR2 sequences are KGHSH and LQKENI. The CDR3 is 14 residues long. The DNA of the CDR3 is TGTGCCAGCTCAGGCTATGCGGGGAGGGATGAGCAGTTCTTC. The encoded protein is CASSGYAGRDEQFF.

The CDR3 DNA is TGCAGCGTTGAAGTACAGTTTACCTCTGGAAACACCATATATTTT. This sequence encodes CSVEVQFTSGNTIYF. This chain links TRBV29-1 with TRBJ1-3; D remains unclear. CDR3 size: 15 residues. V lost 1 base to trimming and J lost 0 bases, with 10 bases between them. CDR1 SQVTM and CDR2 ANQGSEA come from the germline V gene.

The chain joins TRBV5-1 to TRBJ2-3; D possibly corresponds to TRBD2 (5 bases). V lost 1 base and J 0 bases, leaving 15 bases between the germline ends. CDR1 is SGHRS and CDR2 is YFSETQ in the germline V gene. The CDR3 sequence is 17 residues long. CDR3 in amino acids: CASSLYVGSASTDTQYF. The DNA for the CDR3 is TGCGCCAGCAGCTTGTACGTGGGGAGCGCTAGCACAGATACGCAGTATTTT.

The chain recombines TRBV5-1 with TRBJ2-1; 8 bases fit TRBD2. The CDR3 runs to 17 residues. CDR1 and CDR2 from the germline V gene are SGHRS and YFSETQ. After removal of 0 bases from V and 2 bases from J, the junction contained 7 bases not matched to a gene. This CDR3 is CASSLASRGDTYNEQFF. In DNA form, the CDR3 reads TGCGCCAGCAGCTTGGCGTCGCGGGGGGATACCTACAATGAGCAGTTCTTC.

V is TRBV27 and J is TRBJ1-1; TRBD1 aligns across 8 bases. The CDR3 has 14 residues. In germline, CDR1 is MNHEY, CDR2 SMNVEV (reference sequence). Trimming removed 0 bases from V and 8 bases from J; junction bases left unmatched: 5. The CDR3: CASSLSDRVAEAFF. Here the CDR3 DNA reads TGTGCCAGCAGTTTATCGGACAGGGTAGCAGAAGCTTTCTTT.

The chain couples TRBV28 to TRBJ2-7, with TRBD1 matching 7 bases. The CDR3 runs to 14 residues. Germline lookup yields CDR1 MDHEN and CDR2 SYDVKM. With V trimmed by 6 bases and J by 3 bases, 8 bases remained unmatched. The CDR3 reads CASRPPGQSYEQYF. The CDR3, as DNA: TGTGCCAGCAGGCCCCCGGGACAGAGCTACGAGCAGTACTTC.